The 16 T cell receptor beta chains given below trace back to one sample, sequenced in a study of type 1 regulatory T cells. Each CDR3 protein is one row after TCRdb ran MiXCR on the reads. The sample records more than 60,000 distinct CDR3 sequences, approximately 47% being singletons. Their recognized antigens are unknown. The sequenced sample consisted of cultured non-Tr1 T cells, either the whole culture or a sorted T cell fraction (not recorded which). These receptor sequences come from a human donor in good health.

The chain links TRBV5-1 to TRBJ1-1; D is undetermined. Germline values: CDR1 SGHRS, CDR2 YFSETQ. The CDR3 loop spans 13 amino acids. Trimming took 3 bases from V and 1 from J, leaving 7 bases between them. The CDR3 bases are TGCGCCAGCAGCTCTACCTCGAACACTGAAGCTTTCTTT. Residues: CASSSTSNTEAFF.

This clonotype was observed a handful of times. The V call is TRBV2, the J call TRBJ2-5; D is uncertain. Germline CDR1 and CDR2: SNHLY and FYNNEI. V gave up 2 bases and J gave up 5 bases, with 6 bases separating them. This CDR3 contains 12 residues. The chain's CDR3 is CASSEMGETQYF. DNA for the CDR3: TGTGCCAGCAGTGAAATGGGGGAGACCCAGTACTTC.

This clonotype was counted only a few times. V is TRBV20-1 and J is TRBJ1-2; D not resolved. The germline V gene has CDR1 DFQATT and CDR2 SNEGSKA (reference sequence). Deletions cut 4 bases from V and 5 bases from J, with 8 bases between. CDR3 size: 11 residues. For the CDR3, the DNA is TGCAGTGCTAAGGTGGAATATGGCTACACCTTC. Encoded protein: CSAKVEYGYTF.

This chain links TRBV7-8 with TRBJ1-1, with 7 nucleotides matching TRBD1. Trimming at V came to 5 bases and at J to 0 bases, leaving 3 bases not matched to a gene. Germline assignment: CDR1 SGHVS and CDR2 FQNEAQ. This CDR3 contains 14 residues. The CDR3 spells CASSATGLNTEAFF. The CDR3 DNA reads TGTGCCAGCAGCGCGACAGGGCTGAACACTGAAGCTTTCTTT. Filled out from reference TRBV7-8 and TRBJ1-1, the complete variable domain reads GAGVSQSPRYKVAKRGQDVALRCDPISGHVSLFWYQQALGQGPEFLTYFQNEAQLDKSGLPSDRFFAERPEGSVSTLKIQRTQQEDSAVYLCASSATGLNTEAFFGQGTRLTVV.

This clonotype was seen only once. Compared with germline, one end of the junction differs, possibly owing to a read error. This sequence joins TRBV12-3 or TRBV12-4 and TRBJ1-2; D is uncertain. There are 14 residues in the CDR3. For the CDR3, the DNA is TGTGCCAGCAGTCGCGCCTCCTTCAACTATGGCCACACCTTC. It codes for CASSRASFNYGHTF.

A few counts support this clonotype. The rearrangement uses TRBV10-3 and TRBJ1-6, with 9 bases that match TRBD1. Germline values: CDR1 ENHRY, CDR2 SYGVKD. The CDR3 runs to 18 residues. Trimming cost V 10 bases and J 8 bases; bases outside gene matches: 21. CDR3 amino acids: CATKSGTGTSMLHSPLHF. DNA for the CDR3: TGTGCCACCAAATCCGGGACAGGGACCTCTATGTTGCATTCACCCCTCCACTTT.

The CDR3 sequence is CASSIGTSVQTQYF. CDR3 DNA: TGTGCCAGCAGCATCGGGACTAGCGTCCAGACCCAGTACTTC. This sequence joins TRBV7-2 and TRBJ2-5; TRBD2 matches at 10 bases. The V gene's germline CDR1 is SGHTA and CDR2 FQGNSA. The CDR3 length is 14 residues. V gave up 5 bases and J gave up 6 bases; unmatched junction bases: 6.

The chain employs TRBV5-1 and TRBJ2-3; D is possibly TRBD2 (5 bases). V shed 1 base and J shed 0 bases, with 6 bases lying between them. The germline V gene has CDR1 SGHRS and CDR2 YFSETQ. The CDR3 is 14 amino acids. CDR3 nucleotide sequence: TGCGCCAGCAGCTTGCGGGGAAGCACAGATACGCAGTATTTT. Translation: CASSLRGSTDTQYF.

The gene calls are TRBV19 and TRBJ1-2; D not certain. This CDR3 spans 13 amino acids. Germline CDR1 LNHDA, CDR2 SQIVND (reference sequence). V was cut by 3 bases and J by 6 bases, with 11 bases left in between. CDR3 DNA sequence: TGTGCCAGTAGTATGTGGATTAGGGATGGCTACACCTTC. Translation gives CASSMWIRDGYTF.

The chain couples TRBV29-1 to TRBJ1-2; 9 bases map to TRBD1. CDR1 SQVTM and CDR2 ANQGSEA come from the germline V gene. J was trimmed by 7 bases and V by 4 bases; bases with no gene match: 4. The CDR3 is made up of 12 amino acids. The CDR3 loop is CSVVRDRAGYTF. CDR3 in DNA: TGCAGCGTTGTTCGGGACAGGGCTGGCTACACCTTC.

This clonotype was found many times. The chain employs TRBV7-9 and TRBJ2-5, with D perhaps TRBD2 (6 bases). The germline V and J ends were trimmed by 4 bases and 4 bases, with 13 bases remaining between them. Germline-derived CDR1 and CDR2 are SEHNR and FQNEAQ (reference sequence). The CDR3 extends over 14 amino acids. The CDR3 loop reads CASSSGTLGETQYF. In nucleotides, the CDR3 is TGTGCCAGCAGCTCAGGGACTCTGGGAGAGACCCAGTACTTC.

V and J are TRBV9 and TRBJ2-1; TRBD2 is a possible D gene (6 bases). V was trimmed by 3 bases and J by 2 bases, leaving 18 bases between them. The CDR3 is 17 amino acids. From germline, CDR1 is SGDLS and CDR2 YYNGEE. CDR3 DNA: TGTGCCAGCAGCGAGGGGAGACTAGTCCCCACCTACAATGAGCAGTTCTTC. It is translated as CASSEGRLVPTYNEQFF.

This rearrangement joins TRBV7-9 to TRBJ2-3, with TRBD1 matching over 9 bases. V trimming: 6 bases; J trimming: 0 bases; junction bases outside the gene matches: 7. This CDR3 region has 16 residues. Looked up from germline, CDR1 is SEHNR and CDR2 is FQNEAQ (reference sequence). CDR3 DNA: TGTGCCAGCAGATTGACAGGGGGGAGAAGCACAGATACGCAGTATTTT. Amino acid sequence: CASRLTGGRSTDTQYF.

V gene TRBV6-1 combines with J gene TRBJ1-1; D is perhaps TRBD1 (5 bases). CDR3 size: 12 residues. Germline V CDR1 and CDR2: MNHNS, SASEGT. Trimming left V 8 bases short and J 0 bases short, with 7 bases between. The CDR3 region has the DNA TGTGCCAGCGGGGGGTTGAACACTGAAGCTTTCTTT. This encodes CASGGLNTEAFF.

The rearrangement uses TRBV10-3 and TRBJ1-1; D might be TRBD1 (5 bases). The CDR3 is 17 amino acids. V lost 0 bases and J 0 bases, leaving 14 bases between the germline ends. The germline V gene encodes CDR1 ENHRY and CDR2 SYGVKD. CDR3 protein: CAISESVGSGMNTEAFF. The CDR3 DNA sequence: TGTGCCATCAGTGAGTCGGTGGGCTCAGGGATGAACACTGAAGCTTTCTTT.

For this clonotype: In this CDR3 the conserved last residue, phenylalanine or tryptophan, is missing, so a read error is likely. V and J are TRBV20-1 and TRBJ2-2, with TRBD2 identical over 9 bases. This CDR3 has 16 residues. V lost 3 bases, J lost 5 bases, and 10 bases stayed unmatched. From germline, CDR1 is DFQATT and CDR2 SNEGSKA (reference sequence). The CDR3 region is CSASVQRGALTGELFY. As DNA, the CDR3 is TGCAGTGCTAGCGTCCAGCGGGGGGCCTTGACCGGGGAGCTGTTTTAT.